The subject of this entry is one T cell receptor (beta chain). Its antigen remains unidentified. A single base separates this from a much larger clone, so it may be a read error. For CDR3 and TCR beta VDJ profiling, genomic DNA was the template used. TCRdb reprocessed the reads via MiXCR and lists one record per CDR3 protein. Seen here are roughly 150,000 distinct CDR3 sequences, roughly 48% observed once, and the top ten hold roughly 2.8%. Germline assignment: CDR1 SGHRS and CDR2 YFSETQ. This CDR3 has 13 residues. Sequenced patients had shown CD8+CD57+ cell expansion by flow cytometry. The patients all had a severe acquired aplastic anemia diagnosis. Patients were therapy-naive when their blood was sampled. The data were taken from a study of CD8+CD57+ T cells in acquired aplastic anemia. Points from the study as a whole: The CD8+ Simpson's diversity of patients and controls was not significantly different. Some 27 CD8+ CDR3 sequences were shared between patients and controls.

Material for sequencing was sorted CD4+, CD8+, or CD8+CD57+ T cells (not recorded which) from PBMCs. The TCR was taken from a human donor with aplastic anemia. This chain uses TRBV5-1 with TRBJ1-1; the D gene is possibly TRBD1 (5 bases). The CDR3 protein is CASTRDLGTGAFF. CDR3 bases: TGCGCCAGCACGCGGGACCTGGGCACTGGAGCTTTCTTT.